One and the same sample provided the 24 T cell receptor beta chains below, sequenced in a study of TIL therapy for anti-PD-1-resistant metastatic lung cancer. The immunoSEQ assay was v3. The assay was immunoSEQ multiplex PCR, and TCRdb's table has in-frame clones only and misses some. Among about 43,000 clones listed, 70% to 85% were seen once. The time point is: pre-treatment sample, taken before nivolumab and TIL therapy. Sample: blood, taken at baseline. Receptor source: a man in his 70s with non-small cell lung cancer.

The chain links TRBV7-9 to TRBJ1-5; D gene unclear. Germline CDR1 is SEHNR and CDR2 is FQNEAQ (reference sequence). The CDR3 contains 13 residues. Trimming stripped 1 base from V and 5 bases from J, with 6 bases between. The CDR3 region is CASSLGLDQPQHF. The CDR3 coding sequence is TGTGCCAGCAGCTTAGGGTTAGATCAGCCCCAGCATTTT. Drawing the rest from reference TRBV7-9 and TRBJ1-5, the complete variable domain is DTGVSQNPRHKITKRGQNVTFRCDPISEHNRLYWYRQTLGQGPEFLTYFQNEAQLEKSRLLSDRFSAERPKGSFSTLEIQRTEQGDSAMYLCASSLGLDQPQHFGDGTRLSIL.

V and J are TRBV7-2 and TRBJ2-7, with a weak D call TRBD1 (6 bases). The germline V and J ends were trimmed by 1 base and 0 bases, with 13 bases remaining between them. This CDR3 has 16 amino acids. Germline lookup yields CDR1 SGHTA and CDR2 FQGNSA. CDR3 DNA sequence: TGTGCCAGCAGCTTAGATGACAGGAGGAACTCCTACGAGCAGTACTTC. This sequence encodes CASSLDDRRNSYEQYF.

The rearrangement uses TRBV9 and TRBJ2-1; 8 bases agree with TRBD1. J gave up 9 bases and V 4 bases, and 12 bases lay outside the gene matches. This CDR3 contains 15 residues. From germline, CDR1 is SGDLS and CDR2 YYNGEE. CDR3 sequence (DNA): TGTGCCAGCAGCCCCCGACAGGGGATGGAAGGTGAGCAGTTCTTC. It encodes CASSPRQGMEGEQFF.

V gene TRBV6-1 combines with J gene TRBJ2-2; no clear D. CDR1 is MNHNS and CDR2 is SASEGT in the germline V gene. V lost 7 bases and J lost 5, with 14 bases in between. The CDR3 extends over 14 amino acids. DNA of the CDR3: TGTGCCAGCATATTCATAGGAACAACCGGGGAGCTGTTTTTT. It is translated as CASIFIGTTGELFF.

This CDR3 reads CASSGATGGRETQYF. The CDR3 DNA follows: TGTGCCAGCAGTGGGGCGACGGGAGGAAGGGAGACCCAGTACTTC. J is TRBJ2-5 and V is TRBV28, with TRBD2 matching over 7 bases. V shed 5 bases and J 5 bases; nucleotides not matched to a gene: 11. The germline CDR1 and CDR2 sequences are MDHEN and SYDVKM. The CDR3 is made up of 15 amino acids.

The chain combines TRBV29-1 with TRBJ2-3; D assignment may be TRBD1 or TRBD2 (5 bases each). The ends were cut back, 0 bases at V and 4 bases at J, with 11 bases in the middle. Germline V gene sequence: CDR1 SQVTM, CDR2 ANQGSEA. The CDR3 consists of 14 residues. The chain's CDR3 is CSVEEGDAPDTQYF. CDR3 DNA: TGCAGCGTTGAAGAAGGGGACGCCCCAGATACGCAGTATTTT.

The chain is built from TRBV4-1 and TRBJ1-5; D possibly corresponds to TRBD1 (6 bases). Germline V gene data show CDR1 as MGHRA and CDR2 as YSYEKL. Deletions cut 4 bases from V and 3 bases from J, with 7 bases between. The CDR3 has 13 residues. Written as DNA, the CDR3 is TGCGCCAGCAGCCGACAGGTCAATCAGCCCCAGCATTTT. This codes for CASSRQVNQPQHF.

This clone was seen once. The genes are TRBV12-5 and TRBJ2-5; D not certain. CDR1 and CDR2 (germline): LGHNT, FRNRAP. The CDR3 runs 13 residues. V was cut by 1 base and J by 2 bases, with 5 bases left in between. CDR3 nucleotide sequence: TGTGCTAGTGGTTTGGGCCCTCAAGAGACCCAGTACTTC. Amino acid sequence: CASGLGPQETQYF.

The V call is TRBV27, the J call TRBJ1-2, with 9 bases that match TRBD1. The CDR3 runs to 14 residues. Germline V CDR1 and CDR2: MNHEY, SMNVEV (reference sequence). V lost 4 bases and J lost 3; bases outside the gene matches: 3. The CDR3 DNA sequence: TGTGCCAGCAGTTCGGACAGGGGACACTATGGCTACACCTTC. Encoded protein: CASSSDRGHYGYTF.

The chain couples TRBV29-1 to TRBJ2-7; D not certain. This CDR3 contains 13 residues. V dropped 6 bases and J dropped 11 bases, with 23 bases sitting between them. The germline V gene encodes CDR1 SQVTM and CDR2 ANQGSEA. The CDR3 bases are TGCAGCGTCTTAGCCTCGCCCGCAAGATCAGAGTACTTC. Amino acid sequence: CSVLASPARSEYF.

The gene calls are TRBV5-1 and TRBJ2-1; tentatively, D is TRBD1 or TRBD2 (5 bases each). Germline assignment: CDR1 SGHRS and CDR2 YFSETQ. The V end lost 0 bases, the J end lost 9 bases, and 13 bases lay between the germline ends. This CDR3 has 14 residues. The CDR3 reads CASSLGSFGGEQFF. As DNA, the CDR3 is TGCGCCAGCAGCTTGGGATCCTTTGGGGGTGAGCAGTTCTTC.

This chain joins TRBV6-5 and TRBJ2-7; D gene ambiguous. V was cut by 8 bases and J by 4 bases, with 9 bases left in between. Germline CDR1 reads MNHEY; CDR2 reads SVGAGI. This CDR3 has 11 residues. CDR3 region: CASLQEYEQYF. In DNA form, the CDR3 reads TGTGCCAGCCTTCAGGAATACGAGCAGTACTTC.

CDR3 sequence reads: CASKNWLGPAEQFF. The CDR3 DNA sequence: TGTGCCAGCAAGAACTGGTTGGGTCCGGCTGAGCAGTTCTTC. V gene TRBV6-6 combines with J gene TRBJ2-1, with D unresolved. Between the trimmed V and J ends, which lost 7 bases and 9 bases, there was a span of 19 bases. Germline loops: CDR1 MNHNY, CDR2 SVGAGI (reference sequence). The CDR3 is made up of 14 amino acids.

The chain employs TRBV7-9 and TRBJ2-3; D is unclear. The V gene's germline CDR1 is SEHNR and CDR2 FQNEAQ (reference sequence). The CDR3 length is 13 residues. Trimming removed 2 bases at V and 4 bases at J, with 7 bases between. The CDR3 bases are TGTGCCAGCAGCTTAAGTAGTTCAGATACGCAGTATTTT. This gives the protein CASSLSSSDTQYF.

CDR3 in amino acids: CASSILQGSGSPLHF. CDR3 sequence (DNA): TGTGCCAGCAGTATCTTACAGGGCTCGGGTTCACCCCTCCACTTT. The chain joins TRBV28 to TRBJ1-6, with TRBD1 as a possible D gene (6 bases). Germline V gives CDR1 MDHEN, CDR2 SYDVKM. The CDR3 spans 15 residues. V was pared by 5 bases and J by 9 bases, with 17 bases between.

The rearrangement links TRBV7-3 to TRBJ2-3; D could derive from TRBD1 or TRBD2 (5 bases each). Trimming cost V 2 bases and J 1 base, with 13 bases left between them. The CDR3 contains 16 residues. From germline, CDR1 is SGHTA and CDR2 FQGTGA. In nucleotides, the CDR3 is TGTGCCAGCAGCTTAGGGGGATTGGGAGGCACAGATACGCAGTATTTT. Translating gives CASSLGGLGGTDTQYF.

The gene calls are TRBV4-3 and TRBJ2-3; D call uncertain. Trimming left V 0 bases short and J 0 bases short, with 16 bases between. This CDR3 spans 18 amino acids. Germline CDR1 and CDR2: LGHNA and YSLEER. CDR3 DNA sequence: TGCGCCAGCAGCCAAGAACGTGACTTTTGGTCTAGCACAGATACGCAGTATTTT. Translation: CASSQERDFWSSTDTQYF.

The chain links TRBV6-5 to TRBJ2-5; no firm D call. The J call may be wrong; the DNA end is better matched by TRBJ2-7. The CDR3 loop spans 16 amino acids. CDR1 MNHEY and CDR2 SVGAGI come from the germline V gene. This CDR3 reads CASSYSEQQISYEQYF. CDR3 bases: TGTGCCAGCAGTTACTCGGAACAACAGATATCGTACGAGCAGTACTTC.

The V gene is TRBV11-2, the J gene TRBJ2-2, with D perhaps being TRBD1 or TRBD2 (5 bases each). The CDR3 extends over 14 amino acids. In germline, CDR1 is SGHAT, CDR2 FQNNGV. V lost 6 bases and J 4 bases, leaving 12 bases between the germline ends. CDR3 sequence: CASRGSRGTGELFF. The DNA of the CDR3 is TGTGCCAGCAGGGGGTCGAGGGGCACCGGGGAGCTGTTTTTT.

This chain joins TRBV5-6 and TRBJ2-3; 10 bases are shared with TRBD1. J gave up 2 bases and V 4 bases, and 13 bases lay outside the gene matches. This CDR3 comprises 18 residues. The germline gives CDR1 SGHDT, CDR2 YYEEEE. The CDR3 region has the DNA TGTGCCAGCAGCGGGGGGGACAGGGGCCGTAGAGCCACAGATACGCAGTATTTT. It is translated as CASSGGDRGRRATDTQYF.

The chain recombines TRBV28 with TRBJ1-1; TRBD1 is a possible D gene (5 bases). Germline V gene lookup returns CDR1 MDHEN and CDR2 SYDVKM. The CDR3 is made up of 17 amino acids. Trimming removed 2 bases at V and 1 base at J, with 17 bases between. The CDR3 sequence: CASSLAGFGGGNTEAFF. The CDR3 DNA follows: TGTGCCAGCAGTTTAGCAGGGTTCGGGGGGGGGAACACTGAAGCTTTCTTT.

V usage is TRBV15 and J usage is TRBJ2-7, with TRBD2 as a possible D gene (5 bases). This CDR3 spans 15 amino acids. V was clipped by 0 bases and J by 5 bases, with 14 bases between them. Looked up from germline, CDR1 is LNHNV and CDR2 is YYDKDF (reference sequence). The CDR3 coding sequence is TGTGCCACCAGCAGAGAGAGGGCCCCCTGGGACGAGCAGTACTTC. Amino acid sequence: CATSRERAPWDEQYF.

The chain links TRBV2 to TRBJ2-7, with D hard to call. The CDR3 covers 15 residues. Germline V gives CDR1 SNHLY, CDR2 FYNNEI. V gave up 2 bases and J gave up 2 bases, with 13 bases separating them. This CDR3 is CASSERYLNTYEQYF. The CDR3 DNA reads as TGTGCCAGCAGTGAACGGTATCTCAACACCTACGAGCAGTACTTC.

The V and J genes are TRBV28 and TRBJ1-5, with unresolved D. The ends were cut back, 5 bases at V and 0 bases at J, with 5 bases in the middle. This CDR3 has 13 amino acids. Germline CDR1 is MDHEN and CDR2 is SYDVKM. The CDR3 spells CASSLFSNQPQHF. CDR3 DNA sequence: TGTGCCAGCAGTCTTTTTAGCAATCAGCCCCAGCATTTT.